This T cell receptor beta chain was captured by sequencing in a study of control samples from healthy donors and cancer patients. CDR3 length: 14 amino acids. Germline CDR1 is MNHEY and CDR2 is SMNVEV (reference sequence). V dropped 5 bases and J dropped 14 bases, with 22 bases sitting between them. Repertoires were generated with immunoSEQ multiplex PCR, while TCRdb's copy carries only in-frame clones and drops some. Of more than 65,000 clones in the sample, 83% were seen once. This TCR was recovered from a man in his fifties or sixties in good health. The material sequenced was blood. The chain couples TRBV27 to TRBJ2-1; D may be TRBD2 (6 bases). CDR3 in DNA: TGTGCCAGCAGTCCCCCAGTTAGCGGAGGGCCCGAGTTCTTC. Protein: CASSPPVSGGPEFF.